The rows below give T cell receptor beta chains drawn from one sample of a study of blood T cell repertoires in COVID-19. Repertoires were generated with immunoSEQ multiplex PCR, while TCRdb's copy carries only in-frame clones and drops some. Of about 210,000 clones listed, over 75% were seen once; the top ten hold 7.2%. The sample was PBMCs or T cells enriched from blood (not recorded which). The receptor set was obtained from a man younger than 40 in a cohort exposed to, infected with or recovered from COVID-19 (not recorded which). The CDR3 runs from the conserved cysteine through the conserved F or W. Fields, in order: J gene, clone size, D gene, V gene, CDR3 protein, CDR3 DNA. A D gene is named only where the DNA matches it firmly. Only some rows state a clone size, as once, few, many or a class for expanded clones.

>TRBJ1-3|few|.|TRBV5-1
CASSLVRGGFGNTIYF
TGCGCCAGCAGCTTGGTAAGGGGAGGTTTTGGAAACACCATATATTTT
>TRBJ2-7|.|.|TRBV7-2
CASSLDGGVSYEQYF
TGTGCCAGCAGTTTAGACGGAGGGGTATCCTACGAGCAGTACTTC
>TRBJ2-7|.|.|TRBV28
CASRLQGYEYEQYF
TGTGCCAGCAGGTTACAGGGTTATGAGTACGAGCAGTACTTC
>TRBJ2-7|.|.|TRBV6-1
CASSEIIGTPRTYEQYF
TGTGCCAGCAGTGAAATTATTGGGACACCGCGTACCTACGAGCAGTACTTC
>TRBJ1-3|.|TRBD1|TRBV28
CAAYFRTGFGNTIYF
TGTGCCGCCTACTTCAGGACAGGATTTGGAAACACCATATATTTT
>TRBJ2-1|.|.|TRBV20-1
CSASNAPGSSYNEQFF
TGCAGTGCTAGTAACGCGCCGGGGAGCTCCTACAATGAGCAGTTCTTC
>TRBJ1-5|once|TRBD1|TRBV7-6
CASSKRTGDYSNQPQHF
TGTGCCAGCAGCAAAAGGACAGGTGATTATAGCAATCAGCCCCAGCATTTT
>TRBJ2-3|.|.|TRBV27
CASSFASDYTDTQYF
TGTGCCAGCAGTTTTGCTAGCGACTACACAGATACGCAGTATTTT
>TRBJ1-5|.|.|TRBV6-5
CASSKDRKSNQPQHF
TGTGCCAGCAGCAAGGACAGAAAGAGCAATCAGCCCCAGCATTTT
>TRBJ1-1|.|.|TRBV9
CASSKLNRATEAFF
TGTGCCAGCAGCAAACTCAACAGGGCCACTGAAGCTTTCTTT
>TRBJ1-2|.|TRBD1|TRBV7-9
CASSLEVRDSYGYTF
TGTGCCAGCAGCTTAGAAGTCCGGGACAGCTATGGCTACACCTTC
>TRBJ2-5|.|.|TRBV5-1
CAGRPTGSETQYF
TGCGCCGGCCGACCCACAGGGAGCGAGACCCAGTACTTC
>TRBJ2-7|.|TRBD1|TRBV6-2/TRBV6-3
CASSSTTGSSYEQYF
TGTGCCAGCAGTTCCACGACAGGGAGCTCCTACGAGCAGTACTTC
>TRBJ2-2|.|.|TRBV25-1
CASSVRNTGELFF
TGTGCCAGCAGTGTTCGGAACACCGGGGAGCTGTTTTTT
>TRBJ1-2|once|.|TRBV3-1/TRBV3-2
CASSQNSHYGYTF
TGTGCCAGCAGCCAAAACAGTCACTATGGCTACACCTTC
>TRBJ1-5|.|.|TRBV28
CASSPSGLSNQPQHF
TGTGCCAGCAGCCCATCGGGTCTTAGCAATCAGCCCCAGCATTTT
>TRBJ2-1|.|TRBD2|TRBV27
CASRTSPGTSGSIVIEQFF
TGTGCCAGCAGGACTTCCCCCGGGACTAGCGGGAGTATTGTTATTGAGCAGTTCTTC
>TRBJ2-3|once|.|TRBV11-3
CASSSPSLGRGTDTQYF
TGTGCCAGCAGCTCGCCTTCTCTGGGGAGAGGGACAGATACGCAGTATTTT
>TRBJ2-7|.|TRBD2|TRBV2
CASRAGGSGRAAEQYF
TGTGCCAGCAGAGCCGGGGGCAGCGGGAGGGCCGCCGAGCAGTACTTC
>TRBJ2-5|.|.|TRBV24-1
CATSDAGTAKETQYF
TGTGCCACCAGTGATGCGGGGACAGCCAAAGAGACCCAGTACTTC
>TRBJ2-7|once|.|TRBV5-4
CASSSGGGSPHEQYF
TGTGCCAGCAGTTCTGGCGGAGGAAGTCCCCACGAGCAGTACTTC
>TRBJ2-1|few|.|TRBV11-3
CASSPSLAYNEQFF
TGTGCCAGCAGCCCGTCGCTAGCCTACAATGAGCAGTTCTTC